The 23 T cell receptor beta chains presented below share a single source sample, sequenced in a study of a mutant IDH1 vaccine in newly diagnosed glioma. TCRdb's table, derived via immunoSEQ multiplex PCR, lists solely in-frame clones and lacks some. The table lists around 69,000 clones, around 84% of them singletons, with approximately 2% in the top ten. As for time point: week 35, safety follow-up. With topical imiquimod, each dose of the vaccine consisted of 300 ug of mutant IDH1 20-mer peptide. The antigens of these receptors remain unknown. Sequencing was performed on PBMCs, taken from a glioma patient whose treatment included an IDH1 peptide vaccine. The receptor set was obtained from a man between 25 and 39 years old with glioma.

This chain joins TRBV5-1 and TRBJ1-2; TRBD1 might be the D (5 bases). Germline loops: CDR1 SGHRS, CDR2 YFSETQ. CDR3 length equals 15 residues. Between the trimmed V and J ends, which lost 0 bases and 4 bases, there was a span of 13 bases. CDR3 sequence: CASSLESRGGYGYTF. CDR3 coding DNA: TGCGCCAGCAGCTTGGAATCACGGGGGGGCTATGGCTACACCTTC.

The genes are TRBV15 and TRBJ2-7; D gene uncertain. The germline gives CDR1 LNHNV, CDR2 YYDKDF (reference sequence). Trimming left V 0 bases short and J 3 bases short, with 12 bases between. The CDR3 runs 15 residues. The chain's CDR3 is CATSRDLVRDYEQYF. The CDR3 region has the DNA TGTGCCACCAGCAGAGATCTAGTAAGAGACTACGAGCAGTACTTC. Together with reference TRBV15 and TRBJ2-7, the CDR3 gives the full variable domain: DAMVIQNPRYQVTQFGKPVTLSCSQTLNHNVMYWYQQKSSQAPKLLFHYYDKDFNNEADTPDNFQSRRPNTSFCFLDIRSPGLGDTAMYLCATSRDLVRDYEQYFGPGTRLTVT.

The rearrangement uses TRBV7-8 and TRBJ1-1; D is perhaps TRBD1 (6 bases). Per germline, CDR1 SGHVS and CDR2 FQNEAQ. The CDR3 sequence is 14 residues long. V lost 1 base and J 8 bases, leaving 14 bases between the germline ends. The CDR3 DNA reads as TGTGCCAGCAGCTTAGTATTCGGGGGCAGGGAAGCTTTCTTT. It translates to CASSLVFGGREAFF. Full variable domain (outside the CDR3, taken from reference TRBV7-8 and TRBJ1-1): GAGVSQSPRYKVAKRGQDVALRCDPISGHVSLFWYQQALGQGPEFLTYFQNEAQLDKSGLPSDRFFAERPEGSVSTLKIQRTQQEDSAVYLCASSLVFGGREAFFGQGTRLTVV.

The genes are TRBV18 and TRBJ2-7; tentative D call: TRBD2 (5 bases). Germline V gene sequence: CDR1 KGHSH, CDR2 LQKENI. With 3 bases removed from V and 0 bases from J, the gap between germline ends came to 18 bases. The CDR3 sequence is 17 residues long. CDR3 residues: CASSPPRGLGGSYEQYF. CDR3 nucleotide sequence: TGTGCCAGCTCACCTCCCCGGGGTTTGGGCGGCTCCTACGAGCAGTACTTC.

The CDR3 region has the DNA TGTGCCAGCAGCTTAGCGGGGGGGGCAACGAACACTGAAGCTTTCTTT. Protein: CASSLAGGATNTEAFF. The chain links TRBV7-2 to TRBJ1-1; possible D gene TRBD1, 6 bases. Germline lookup yields CDR1 SGHTA and CDR2 FQGNSA. V was pared by 0 bases and J by 1 base, with 12 bases between. The CDR3 is 16 amino acids. Full variable domain (rest looked up from reference TRBV7-2 and TRBJ1-1): GAGVSQSPSNKVTEKGKDVELRCDPISGHTALYWYRQSLGQGLEFLIYFQGNSAPDKSGLPSDRFSAERTGGSVSTLTIQRTQQEDSAVYLCASSLAGGATNTEAFFGQGTRLTVV.

This rearrangement joins TRBV7-8 to TRBJ2-5; 9 bases are a match to TRBD2. V shed 5 bases and J 4 bases; nucleotides not matched to a gene: 2. CDR1 and CDR2 (germline): SGHVS, FQNEAQ. The CDR3 is made up of 13 amino acids. The CDR3 reads CASSILAGETQYF. In DNA form, the CDR3 reads TGTGCCAGCAGCATACTAGCGGGAGAGACCCAGTACTTC.

This rearrangement joins TRBV10-1 to TRBJ2-3; the match to TRBD2 covers 7 bases. The ends lost 3 bases at V and 7 bases at J; junction bases unmatched: 7. From germline, CDR1 is WNHNN and CDR2 SYGVQD (reference sequence). CDR3 length equals 14 residues. CDR3 nucleotides: TGCGCCAGCAGTGAATCGTCGACTAGCAATACGCAGTATTTT. It encodes CASSESSTSNTQYF.

V usage is TRBV7-9 and J usage is TRBJ2-1, with 8 nucleotides matching TRBD2. This CDR3 spans 16 amino acids. Germline CDR1 and CDR2: SEHNR and FQNEAQ (reference sequence). Unmatched junction bases numbered 7, after V lost 5 bases and J lost 1 base. Written as DNA, the CDR3 is TGTGCCAGCAGCCCGATACTAGCGGCGTCCTACAATGAGCAGTTCTTC. Protein sequence: CASSPILAASYNEQFF.

This clone was seen only once. The V and J genes are TRBV27 and TRBJ2-1; 9 bases line up with TRBD2. The V and J ends lost 2 bases and 7 bases, in that order; junction bases with no gene match: 3. CDR3 size: 14 residues. The V gene's germline CDR1 is MNHEY and CDR2 SMNVEV (reference sequence). The chain's CDR3 is CASSLGLAGNEQFF. CDR3 sequence (DNA): TGTGCCAGCAGTTTAGGGCTAGCGGGGAATGAGCAGTTCTTC.

This clone was seen only once. The V gene is TRBV28, the J gene TRBJ2-7, with TRBD2 matching over 7 bases. V dropped 5 bases and J dropped 2; count of bases not matched to a gene: 12. Per the germline V gene, CDR1 is MDHEN and CDR2 is SYDVKM. The CDR3 has 16 amino acids. The CDR3 DNA is TGTGCCAGCAGTCCCTCCCAAGGGGCGGGAGCCTACGAGCAGTACTTC. Protein product: CASSPSQGAGAYEQYF.

J is TRBJ1-2 and V is TRBV9; D not resolved. The CDR3 runs 13 residues. Deletions cut 5 bases from V and 8 bases from J, with 16 bases between. CDR1 SGDLS and CDR2 YYNGEE come from the germline V gene. The CDR3 here is CASRGRGEYGYTF. For the CDR3, the DNA is TGTGCCAGCAGGGGCCGTGGGGAGTACGGCTACACCTTC.

In this sample, this clone turned up once. V is TRBV4-3 and J is TRBJ2-2; D gene unclear. Trimming pared 0 bases from V and 0 bases from J, leaving 11 bases between. This CDR3 region has 17 residues. The germline V gene encodes CDR1 LGHNA and CDR2 YSLEER. Here the CDR3 reads CASSQESVFANTGELFF. As DNA, the CDR3 is TGCGCCAGCAGCCAAGAGAGCGTATTTGCGAACACCGGGGAGCTGTTTTTT.

The rearrangement joins TRBV11-1 to TRBJ2-7; no clear D. The germline V gene has CDR1 SGHAT and CDR2 FQDESV (reference sequence). The V and J ends lost 4 bases and 1 base respectively, with 8 bases between them. The CDR3 runs 13 residues. This CDR3 is CASSYGPSYEQYF. The CDR3 DNA reads as TGTGCCAGCAGCTACGGGCCATCCTACGAGCAGTACTTC.

J is TRBJ2-3 and V is TRBV4-3; 7 positions match TRBD1. V shed 4 bases, J shed 0 bases, and the junction held 1 base outside the gene matches. This CDR3 has 14 amino acids. From germline, CDR1 is LGHNA and CDR2 YSLEER. Written as DNA, the CDR3 is TGCGCCAGCAGCCGGGACAGAAGCACAGATACGCAGTATTTT. Amino acid sequence: CASSRDRSTDTQYF.

This chain links TRBV6-1 with TRBJ2-3; 8 nucleotides align to TRBD2. The CDR3 contains 14 residues. Germline CDR1 is MNHNS and CDR2 is SASEGT. With V trimmed by 4 bases and J by 2 bases, 2 bases remained unmatched. In DNA, the CDR3 is TGTGCCAGCAGTGGGGGACTAGACACAGATACGCAGTATTTT. It yields the protein CASSGGLDTDTQYF.

CDR3 in DNA: TGTGCCAGCAGCTTTAAGACGGGAACCTCTGGAAACACCATATATTTT. Its protein product is CASSFKTGTSGNTIYF. The chain links TRBV13 to TRBJ1-3; unclear D gene. Trimming cost V 3 bases and J 0 bases, with 12 bases left between them. Looked up from germline, CDR1 is PRHDT and CDR2 is FYEKMQ (reference sequence). The CDR3 contains 16 residues.

This rearrangement joins TRBV27 to TRBJ1-5; D remains unclear. Trimming removed 3 bases from V and 0 bases from J, with 6 bases in between. The CDR3 extends over 14 amino acids. CDR1 is MNHEY and CDR2 is SMNVEV in the germline V gene (reference sequence). CDR3 protein: CASSLGVSNQPQHF. CDR3 nucleotides: TGTGCCAGCAGTTTGGGAGTTAGCAATCAGCCCCAGCATTTT.

This clone has a single count. The CDR3 sequence: CASSYETGINQPQHF. The CDR3 DNA sequence: TGTGCCAGCAGTTACGAGACAGGAATCAATCAGCCCCAGCATTTT. The chain recombines TRBV28 with TRBJ1-5, with D possibly being TRBD1 (6 bases). V gave up 4 bases and J gave up 3 bases, with 13 bases separating them. Germline V gene sequence: CDR1 MDHEN, CDR2 SYDVKM. The CDR3 contains 15 residues.

The chain combines TRBV18 with TRBJ1-5, with 10 bases fitting TRBD1. CDR1 KGHSH and CDR2 LQKENI come from the germline V gene. CDR3 length: 19 residues. Trimming cost V 4 bases and J 2 bases; bases outside gene matches: 14. This CDR3 is CASSLIGGQGPGGNQPQHF. The CDR3 DNA is TGTGCCAGCTCACTTATCGGGGGACAGGGGCCTGGGGGCAATCAGCCCCAGCATTTT.

The rearrangement joins TRBV4-2 to TRBJ2-1; 7 nucleotides align to TRBD1. The V and J ends lost 0 bases and 5 bases, in that order; junction bases with no gene match: 4. The CDR3 sequence is 15 residues long. From germline, CDR1 is LGHNA and CDR2 YNFKEQ. CDR3 DNA: TGTGCCAGCAGCCAAGAGGGACAGAGTAACAATGAGCAGTTCTTC. Encoded protein: CASSQEGQSNNEQFF.

This chain joins TRBV5-6 and TRBJ1-2; a weak D match, TRBD1 (5 bases). The CDR3 loop spans 14 amino acids. Germline-derived CDR1 and CDR2 are SGHDT and YYEEEE. The ends were cut back, 4 bases at V and 3 bases at J, with 13 bases in the middle. The CDR3: CASSPGGTYYGYTF. CDR3 DNA sequence: TGTGCCAGCAGCCCCGGTGGGACCTACTATGGCTACACCTTC.

The sample holds a few counts of this clone. The gene calls are TRBV11-2 and TRBJ1-2; D is ambiguous. Trimming left V 1 base short and J 6 bases short, with 6 bases between. This CDR3 contains 12 residues. Germline-derived CDR1 and CDR2 are SGHAT and FQNNGV. In DNA, the CDR3 is TGTGCCAGCAGCTTAGTGGGGAATGGCTACACCTTC. Translating it yields CASSLVGNGYTF.

This clone was recorded only once. The V call is TRBV14, the J call TRBJ1-2; D not resolved. CDR3 length equals 13 residues. Trimming stripped 4 bases from V and 1 base from J, with 7 bases between. The germline gives CDR1 SGHDN, CDR2 FVKESK. The chain's CDR3 is CASSLQINYGYTF. In DNA form, the CDR3 reads TGTGCCAGCAGCCTTCAGATTAACTATGGCTACACCTTC.